Reported below is one TCR beta chain. This sample is part of a study of blood T cell repertoires in COVID-19. Whole-study context: Material from acute and convalescent COVID-19 was sourced from the United States, Italy and Spain.

Per the authors' pipeline: Nucleated cell number was recorded as an estimate derived from reference gene primer amplification. Assay used: immunoSEQ multiplex PCR; TCRdb lists only in-frame clones, some missing. For V, J and clone size, that table is used; D and trimming come from the DNA. The table lists about 190,000 clones, roughly 86% of them singletons, with 5.1% in the top ten. The CDR3 sequence is 18 residues long. J gave up 2 bases and V 4 bases, and 12 bases lay outside the gene matches. From germline, CDR1 is MDHEN and CDR2 SYDVKM. The chain has TRBV28 and TRBJ2-2; 8 bases are a match to TRBD1. The specimen was peripheral blood. This sequence originates from a woman aged 70-85 years with active or convalescent COVID-19. Written as DNA, the CDR3 is TGTGCCAGCAGTTACCCGGGACAGGTCGACATTAACACCGGGGAGCTGTTTTTT. Translated, it gives CASSYPGQVDINTGELFF.